This T cell receptor beta chain was sequenced during a study of beta chain features in type 1 diabetes. General observations from the study: More deletions and fewer insertions at VDJ junctions were seen in type 1 diabetes patients. Possible PCR preference for shorter templates applied equally to patients and controls.

The sequenced template was cDNA made from the entire isolated RNA. Here immunoSEQ multiplex PCR was the method, and the copy in TCRdb shows in-frame clones only, minus some. The repertoire has about 900,000 clones, 17% of them found once; the top ten carry 0.02% to 0.03%. Notes on this clone: Its target is unknown.

CDR1 is MDHEN, CDR2 SYDVKM, per germline. The V segment lost 7 bases and the J segment 3 bases; nucleotides outside the gene matches: 6. The CDR3 has 14 residues. V usage is TRBV28 and J usage is TRBJ1-5; 7 bases align to TRBD1. Source material: naive CD4+ T cells from blood. The origin of this receptor is a young woman in good health. The CDR3 DNA reads as TGTGCCAGCAATCAGGGGGACTTCAATCAGCCCCAGCATTTT. It specifies CASNQGDFNQPQHF.